The clone carrying this T cell receptor (beta chain) was recorded a few times. Antigen: not known. Libraries were prepared by immunoSEQ multiplex PCR; TCRdb keeps only in-frame clonotypes and omits some of them. The sample consists of hundreds of thousands of clones, 88% of them appearing once. Treatment indicated: approximately 18 received Ad26.COV2.S at low or high dose, single or two shots; 5 received placebo; per-sample allocation not given. It was on day 63 after the first vaccine or placebo injection that samples were taken. An adult donor aged 18-55 years was enrolled in Boston. This specimen comes from a study of Ad26.COV2.S vaccination and SARS-CoV-2 variants. Background on the study: COV1001, an Ad26.COV2.S trial, supplied this vaccine-arm donor. General study points: Recipients of vaccine and of placebo showed similar breadth of their non-spike TCR repertoires. Reported post-vaccination CD8+ and CD4+ T cell responses to spike showed substantial breadth.

This specimen was peripheral blood, taken in a trial of Ad26.COV2.S vaccine versus placebo. This TCR came from a person aged 18 to 59 who received the Ad26.COV2.S COVID-19 vaccine or a placebo.

The CDR3 loop reads CSASTGNRYEQYF. The CDR3 DNA reads TGCAGCGCCTCGACAGGGAACCGCTACGAGCAGTACTTC. The V call is TRBV29-1, the J call TRBJ2-7; TRBD1 agrees at 7 bases. The V gene's germline CDR1 is SQVTM and CDR2 ANQGSEA. The ends lost 7 bases at V and 3 bases at J; junction bases unmatched: 9. There are 13 residues in the CDR3.